This T cell receptor (beta chain) was profiled in a study of blood T cell repertoires in COVID-19. At the level of the study: From T cells, B-cell-depleted T cells, or PBMCs came the material, which was cDNA or gDNA.

Source study methods: Amplifying reference gene primers gave estimates of nucleated cell counts. Clones were sequenced by immunoSEQ multiplex PCR, and TCRdb holds only the in-frame ones, with some missing. V and J calls and clone size come straight from that table; D and trimming were deduced from the DNA. Of 130,000 to 150,000 clones listed, 87% were seen once; the top ten hold 3.5% to 4.5%. The V end was cut by 1 base, the J end by 7 bases, with 13 bases between. Looked up from germline, CDR1 is SGHTA and CDR2 is FQGNSA. CDR3 size: 14 residues. What was sequenced was PBMCs or T cells enriched from blood (not recorded which). J is TRBJ2-5 and V is TRBV7-2, with a possible D match to TRBD2 (6 bases). The sequence derives from a middle-aged woman who had been exposed to COVID-19. The CDR3 DNA sequence: TGTGCCAGCAGCTTAGACGGGGGTTTGGGGACCCAGTACTTC. It codes for CASSLDGGLGTQYF.